Shown below are 6 T cell receptor beta chains from a single sample sequenced in a study of blood T cell repertoires in COVID-19. Method: immunoSEQ multiplex PCR; TCRdb's copy keeps in-frame clones and lacks some. The repertoire holds fewer than 90,000 clones, roughly 88% seen once, with roughly 8.8% in the top ten. The specimen sequenced was peripheral blood. These receptors originate from a man aged 30 to 45 with acute or convalescent COVID-19.

With respect to this clone: The sample carries other DNA sequences with the same CDR3. The chain combines TRBV4-1 with TRBJ2-3; weak D call: TRBD1 (6 bases). This CDR3 is 16 amino acids long. Germline V gene lookup returns CDR1 MGHRA and CDR2 YSYEKL. The germline V and J ends were trimmed by 1 base and 0 bases, with 11 bases remaining between them. The CDR3 region is CASSQVAGASTDTQYF. The CDR3 DNA reads as TGCGCCAGCAGCCAAGTGGCAGGGGCGAGCACAGATACGCAGTATTTT.

The V and J genes are TRBV9 and TRBJ2-3; tentatively, D is TRBD1 (6 bases). Germline CDR1 reads SGDLS; CDR2 reads YYNGEE. V lost 2 bases and J lost 2, with 15 bases in between. The CDR3 has 16 residues. The CDR3 nucleotides are TGTGCCAGCAGCGTTCAGCAGGGGCAGTTCACAGATACGCAGTATTTT. Amino acid sequence: CASSVQQGQFTDTQYF.

The gene calls are TRBV18 and TRBJ1-5, with 9 bases matching TRBD1. Germline V gives CDR1 KGHSH, CDR2 LQKENI. The CDR3 runs to 15 residues. V lost 5 bases to trimming and J lost 6 bases; unmatched junction nucleotides: 8. The CDR3 sequence: CASSEFGQGSQPQHF. CDR3 bases: TGTGCCAGCTCAGAATTCGGACAGGGGAGTCAGCCCCAGCATTTT.

DNA for the CDR3: TGTGCCTATCTAGCGGGAGGGCCCACCGGGGAGCTGTTTTTT. This translates into CAYLAGGPTGELFF. The chain joins TRBV30 to TRBJ2-2; 12 bases agree with TRBD2. Germline V gene sequence: CDR1 GTSNPN, CDR2 SVGIG (reference sequence). The CDR3 runs 14 residues. With 7 bases clipped from V and 4 bases from J, the junction kept 4 bases outside the gene matches.

This clone is a singleton in its sample. The rearrangement joins TRBV6-4 to TRBJ2-5, with TRBD1 matching 12 bases. The V segment lost 0 bases and the J segment 5 bases; nucleotides outside the gene matches: 4. The CDR3 spans 16 residues. Germline V CDR1 and CDR2: MRHNA, SNTAGT. CDR3 nucleotides: TGTGCCAGCAGTGACTCCGGGACAGGGGGCGGCGAGACCCAGTACTTC. It codes for CASSDSGTGGGETQYF.

The V call is TRBV18, the J call TRBJ1-5, with a tentative D call TRBD1 (6 bases). V was pared by 2 bases and J by 4 bases, with 6 bases between. CDR3 length: 13 residues. The germline V gene encodes CDR1 KGHSH and CDR2 LQKENI. CDR3 in DNA: TGTGCCAGCTCACCAGACAGGAATCAGCCCCAGCATTTT. Translation: CASSPDRNQPQHF.